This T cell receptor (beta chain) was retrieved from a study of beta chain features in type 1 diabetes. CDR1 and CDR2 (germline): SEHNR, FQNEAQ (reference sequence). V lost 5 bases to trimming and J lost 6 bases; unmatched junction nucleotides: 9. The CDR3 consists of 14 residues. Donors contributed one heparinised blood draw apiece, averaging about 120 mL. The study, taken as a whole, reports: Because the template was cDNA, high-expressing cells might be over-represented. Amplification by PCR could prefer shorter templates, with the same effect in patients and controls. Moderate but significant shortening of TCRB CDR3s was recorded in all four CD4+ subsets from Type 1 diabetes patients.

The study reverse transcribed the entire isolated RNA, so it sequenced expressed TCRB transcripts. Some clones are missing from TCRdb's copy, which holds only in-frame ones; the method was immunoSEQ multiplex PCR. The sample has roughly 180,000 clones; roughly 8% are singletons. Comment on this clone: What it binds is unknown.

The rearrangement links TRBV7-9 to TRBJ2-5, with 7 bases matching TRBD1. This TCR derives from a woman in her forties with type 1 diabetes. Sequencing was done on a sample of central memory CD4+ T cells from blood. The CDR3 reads CASSAPTGLKTQYF. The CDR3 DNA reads TGTGCCAGCAGCGCCCCGACAGGGTTAAAGACCCAGTACTTC.